This paragraph reports one T cell receptor (beta chain). Its antigen remains unidentified. This sample is drawn from a study of cytomegalovirus exposure and HLA in healthy donors. Study-level background: The same platform was used for the roughly 110 validation repertoires as for the 666 first-cohort repertoires, as reported in a later analysis.

Findings and caveats of the study: Altogether, some 160 TCR beta chains were recorded as cytomegalovirus-associated.

CDR1 and CDR2 from the germline V gene are SGHNT and YYREEE (reference sequence). This CDR3 spans 16 amino acids. V shed 4 bases, J shed 1 base, and the junction held 8 bases outside the gene matches. The assay was immunoSEQ multiplex PCR, and TCRdb's table has in-frame clones only and misses some. The sample records some 76,000 clones, around 94% being singletons. J is TRBJ2-5 and V is TRBV5-4, with 9 positions matching TRBD1. Sample: PBMCs. The TCR was taken from a woman aged 18-30 years in good health and CMV-seronegative. The CDR3, as DNA: TGTGCCAGCAGCCAACCCCCGACAGGGGGCCAAGAGACCCAGTACTTC. This encodes CASSQPPTGGQETQYF.